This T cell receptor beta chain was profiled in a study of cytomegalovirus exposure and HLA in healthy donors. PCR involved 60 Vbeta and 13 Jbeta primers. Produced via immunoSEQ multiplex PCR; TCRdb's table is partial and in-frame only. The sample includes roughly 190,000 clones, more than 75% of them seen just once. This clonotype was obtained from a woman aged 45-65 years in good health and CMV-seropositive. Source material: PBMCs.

CDR3 bases: TGTGCCAGCAGCGTAGGGTCTAGCTCCTACAATGAGCAGTTCTTC. Protein: CASSVGSSSYNEQFF. This sequence joins TRBV9 and TRBJ2-1; D not resolved. The CDR3 runs 15 residues. Germline assignment: CDR1 SGDLS and CDR2 YYNGEE. Trimming pared 0 bases from V and 0 bases from J, leaving 7 bases between.